Listed below are T cell receptor beta chains from one sample, sequenced in a study of blood T cell repertoires in COVID-19. Assay used: immunoSEQ multiplex PCR; TCRdb lists only in-frame clones, some missing. The data hold about 110,000 clones, with roughly 80% observed a single time. Sequencing was carried out using peripheral blood. The receptor set was obtained from a woman aged 60-75 years with acute or convalescent COVID-19. Each CDR3 is given with its conserved first and last residue. D genes are given only for firm matches. Part of the rows lack a size; the others show once, few, many or a class for expanded clones.

v_gene: TRBV19; d_gene: -; j_gene: TRBJ1-3; abundance: few; CDR3nt: TGTGCCAGCGACCGGGGGGCAGGGCCCGGAAACACCATATATTTT; CDR3aa: CASDRGAGPGNTIYF
v_gene: TRBV9; d_gene: TRBD1; j_gene: TRBJ2-5; abundance: -; CDR3nt: TGTGCCAGCAGCGTAGAGCCAGGGGGCTCAGAGACCCAGTACTTC; CDR3aa: CASSVEPGGSETQYF
v_gene: TRBV7-2; d_gene: -; j_gene: TRBJ1-6; abundance: -; CDR3nt: TGTGCCAGCAGCTTAGCGCTAGGCAGCGTATCACCCCTCCACTTT; CDR3aa: CASSLALGSVSPLHF
v_gene: TRBV6-6; d_gene: -; j_gene: TRBJ1-4; abundance: -; CDR3nt: TGTGCCAGCAGTCCCCCCGGGGGGGGTCCGTTTTTT; CDR3aa: CASSPPGGGPFF
v_gene: TRBV27; d_gene: TRBD2; j_gene: TRBJ2-1; abundance: -; CDR3nt: TGTGCCAGCAGTTGGACTAGCGGGGCATATGAGCAGTTCTTC; CDR3aa: CASSWTSGAYEQFF
v_gene: TRBV6-2/TRBV6-3; d_gene: -; j_gene: TRBJ1-5; abundance: -; CDR3nt: TGTGCCAGCAGTTTAGAGGGGGTTGGCAATCAGCCCCAGCATTTT; CDR3aa: CASSLEGVGNQPQHF
v_gene: TRBV5-4; d_gene: TRBD1; j_gene: TRBJ1-4; abundance: once; CDR3nt: TGTGCCAGCAGCTCTGGGACAGCCACCGCAACTAATGAAAAACTGTTTTTT; CDR3aa: CASSSGTATATNEKLFF
v_gene: TRBV5-1; d_gene: TRBD1; j_gene: TRBJ1-2; abundance: -; CDR3nt: TGCGCCAGCAGCGGAATATCCGGGACAGGGGGCCCCTATGGCTACACCTTC; CDR3aa: CASSGISGTGGPYGYTF
v_gene: TRBV19; d_gene: -; j_gene: TRBJ1-2; abundance: few; CDR3nt: TGTGCCAGTAGTATCAGGGATATCACAAGAAACACCTATGGCTACACCTTC; CDR3aa: CASSIRDITRNTYGYTF
v_gene: TRBV7-2; d_gene: -; j_gene: TRBJ1-3; abundance: -; CDR3nt: TGTGCCAGCAGGTCCGACACCACTGGAAACACCATATATTTT; CDR3aa: CASRSDTTGNTIYF
v_gene: TRBV6-1; d_gene: TRBD2; j_gene: TRBJ2-1; abundance: once; CDR3nt: TGTGCCAGCAGTGAAGTGGCGGGGAGGGACAATGAGCAGTTCTTC; CDR3aa: CASSEVAGRDNEQFF
v_gene: TRBV6-5; d_gene: TRBD1; j_gene: TRBJ1-1; abundance: -; CDR3nt: TGTGCCAGCAGTCGACGGGACAGTTCGACTGAAGCTTTCTTT; CDR3aa: CASSRRDSSTEAFF
v_gene: TRBV7-8; d_gene: TRBD2; j_gene: TRBJ2-7; abundance: -; CDR3nt: TGTGCCAGCAGCTTAGTTGCCAGCGGGGCCCCCTACGAGCAGTACTTC; CDR3aa: CASSLVASGAPYEQYF
v_gene: TRBV4-2; d_gene: -; j_gene: TRBJ1-4; abundance: -; CDR3nt: TGTGCCAGCAGCGTTGGAGGGGTTGAAAAACTGTTTTTT; CDR3aa: CASSVGGVEKLFF
v_gene: TRBV28; d_gene: TRBD2; j_gene: TRBJ2-3; abundance: once; CDR3nt: TGTGCCAGCAGTTTCCAGGCTAGCGGGGGTAATACGCAGTATTTT; CDR3aa: CASSFQASGGNTQYF
v_gene: TRBV11-2; d_gene: TRBD1; j_gene: TRBJ1-6; abundance: -; CDR3nt: TGTGCCAGCAGCTCCAGGGGGACAGGGCCTACTTCACCCCTCCACTTT; CDR3aa: CASSSRGTGPTSPLHF
v_gene: TRBV9; d_gene: TRBD2; j_gene: TRBJ2-3; abundance: -; CDR3nt: TGTGCCAGCAGTTGGGGACTAGGGCGCACAGATACGCAGTATTTT; CDR3aa: CASSWGLGRTDTQYF
v_gene: TRBV3-1/TRBV3-2; d_gene: -; j_gene: TRBJ1-1; abundance: -; CDR3nt: TGTGCCAGCAGCCAAGAAGAGGGCGCTGAAGCTTTCTTT; CDR3aa: CASSQEEGAEAFF
v_gene: TRBV29-1; d_gene: -; j_gene: TRBJ2-7; abundance: -; CDR3nt: TGCAGCGTTGAAGATGGCGCAGGGGCCTACGAGCAGTACTTC; CDR3aa: CSVEDGAGAYEQYF
v_gene: TRBV4-2; d_gene: -; j_gene: TRBJ1-3; abundance: -; CDR3nt: TGTGCCAGCAGCCAAGATCAAGGAGCTGGAAACACCATATATTTT; CDR3aa: CASSQDQGAGNTIYF
v_gene: TRBV6-2/TRBV6-3; d_gene: TRBD1; j_gene: TRBJ1-1; abundance: few; CDR3nt: TGTGCCAGCAGTTCGACAGGGGGCAGTGAAGCTTTCTTT; CDR3aa: CASSSTGGSEAFF
v_gene: TRBV7-3; d_gene: -; j_gene: TRBJ1-1; abundance: few; CDR3nt: TGTGCCAGCAGCTCGATAGGGGGAATCACTGAAGCTTTCTTT; CDR3aa: CASSSIGGITEAFF
v_gene: TRBV5-1; d_gene: -; j_gene: TRBJ1-1; abundance: -; CDR3nt: TGCGCCAGCAGCCCAGAACAGGGAGAGGCTTTCTTT; CDR3aa: CASSPEQGEAFF
v_gene: TRBV10-3; d_gene: -; j_gene: TRBJ1-5; abundance: -; CDR3nt: TGTGCCATCAGTGAGTGGCCAGGGGACAATCAGCCCCAGCATTTT; CDR3aa: CAISEWPGDNQPQHF
v_gene: TRBV28; d_gene: TRBD1; j_gene: TRBJ1-2; abundance: -; CDR3nt: TGTGCCAGCAGTTCCCCCTCGGTGGGATCCGGACAGGGTTTATTCGGCTACACCTTC; CDR3aa: CASSSPSVGSGQGLFGYTF
v_gene: TRBV2; d_gene: -; j_gene: TRBJ1-5; abundance: -; CDR3nt: TGTGCCAGCAGTGAAGTGTGGGGGGGTGGCAATCAGCCCCAGCATTTT; CDR3aa: CASSEVWGGGNQPQHF
v_gene: TRBV4-3; d_gene: -; j_gene: TRBJ2-4; abundance: -; CDR3nt: TGCGCCAGCAGCCAAGGAAAGGCTGGGCCCGGAAACATTCAGTACTTC; CDR3aa: CASSQGKAGPGNIQYF
v_gene: TRBV21-1; d_gene: -; j_gene: TRBJ2-7; abundance: -; CDR3nt: TGTGCCACCCAATTTTGCGTGACAGGGGGCCGGCACGAGCAGTACTTC; CDR3aa: CATQFCVTGGRHEQYF
v_gene: TRBV5-5; d_gene: -; j_gene: TRBJ1-1; abundance: few; CDR3nt: TGTGCCAGCAGCCTGGGGGAGATTAAATACACTGAAGCTTTCTTT; CDR3aa: CASSLGEIKYTEAFF
v_gene: TRBV6-5; d_gene: TRBD1; j_gene: TRBJ1-6; abundance: once; CDR3nt: TGTGCCAGCACCGGACAGGGGCCGGGCTCACCCCTCCACTTT; CDR3aa: CASTGQGPGSPLHF
v_gene: TRBV6-1; d_gene: -; j_gene: TRBJ2-1; abundance: -; CDR3nt: TGTGCCAGCAGTGAATCCCGGGACATAATCTTC; CDR3aa: CASSESRDIIF
v_gene: TRBV15; d_gene: -; j_gene: TRBJ1-2; abundance: -; CDR3nt: TGTGCCACCAGCACAAACTATGGCTACACCTTC; CDR3aa: CATSTNYGYTF
v_gene: TRBV12-5; d_gene: -; j_gene: TRBJ1-6; abundance: -; CDR3nt: TGTGCTAGTGGTACTCGGGCAGGGGAATTACCCCTCCACTTT; CDR3aa: CASGTRAGELPLHF
v_gene: TRBV7-2; d_gene: -; j_gene: TRBJ2-1; abundance: once; CDR3nt: TGTGCCAGCAGCTTACCGGACTTCTCCTACAATGAGCAGTTCTTC; CDR3aa: CASSLPDFSYNEQFF
v_gene: TRBV7-6; d_gene: TRBD2; j_gene: TRBJ2-1; abundance: -; CDR3nt: TGTGCCAGCAGCTTAGGCATACGGGGGGGAAGGGGGACCTACAATGAGCAGTTCTTC; CDR3aa: CASSLGIRGGRGTYNEQFF
v_gene: TRBV9; d_gene: -; j_gene: TRBJ2-1; abundance: once; CDR3nt: TGTGCCAGCAGCCCACGACCCGGGGGCTACAATGAGCAGTTCTTC; CDR3aa: CASSPRPGGYNEQFF
v_gene: TRBV3-1/TRBV3-2; d_gene: -; j_gene: TRBJ2-7; abundance: -; CDR3nt: TGTGCCAGCAGCGTTTCCCCAGGGTATGCCTACGAGCAGTACTTC; CDR3aa: CASSVSPGYAYEQYF
v_gene: TRBV27; d_gene: TRBD1; j_gene: TRBJ2-2; abundance: -; CDR3nt: TGTGCCAGCAGTTTAGTGTTGGGACAGGGGGTATACGGGGAGCTGTTTTTT; CDR3aa: CASSLVLGQGVYGELFF
v_gene: TRBV29-1; d_gene: TRBD2; j_gene: TRBJ2-5; abundance: -; CDR3nt: TGCAGCGGTAGACTAGCGGGGTACCCCCAAGAGACCCAGTACTTC; CDR3aa: CSGRLAGYPQETQYF
v_gene: TRBV7-2; d_gene: TRBD1; j_gene: TRBJ2-5; abundance: -; CDR3nt: TGTGCCAGCAGTGACAGGGGAGGCGAGACCCAGTACTTC; CDR3aa: CASSDRGGETQYF
v_gene: TRBV7-9; d_gene: -; j_gene: TRBJ2-1; abundance: few; CDR3nt: TGTGCCAGCAGCCCACTAGGGAATGAGCAGTTCTTC; CDR3aa: CASSPLGNEQFF
v_gene: TRBV27; d_gene: TRBD1; j_gene: TRBJ2-1; abundance: -; CDR3nt: TGTGCCAGCAGTCGCAGGACAGGGAGCTCCTACAATGAGCAGTTCTTC; CDR3aa: CASSRRTGSSYNEQFF
v_gene: TRBV10-2; d_gene: TRBD2; j_gene: TRBJ2-3; abundance: few; CDR3nt: TGCGCCAGCACCGGCCCTATAGCGGGGTACTCAGATACGCAGTATTTT; CDR3aa: CASTGPIAGYSDTQYF
v_gene: TRBV5-1; d_gene: -; j_gene: TRBJ2-7; abundance: -; CDR3nt: TGCGCCAGCAGCAGGACGCGGGACAGTACCTACGAGCAGTACTTC; CDR3aa: CASSRTRDSTYEQYF
v_gene: TRBV9; d_gene: -; j_gene: TRBJ2-2; abundance: -; CDR3nt: TGTGCCAGCAGCGTAGGGGTCGGGGTTAGAACCGGGGAGCTGTTTTTT; CDR3aa: CASSVGVGVRTGELFF
v_gene: TRBV30; d_gene: TRBD1; j_gene: TRBJ1-4; abundance: once; CDR3nt: TGTGCCGGCTCTCGGACAGGGGGGAATGAAAAACTGTTTTTT; CDR3aa: CAGSRTGGNEKLFF
v_gene: TRBV6-5; d_gene: TRBD1; j_gene: TRBJ1-1; abundance: -; CDR3nt: TGTGCCAGCAGGGCAGGGGGTTTGCATACTGAAGCTTTCTTT; CDR3aa: CASRAGGLHTEAFF
v_gene: TRBV6-2/TRBV6-3; d_gene: -; j_gene: TRBJ1-4; abundance: -; CDR3nt: TGTGCCAGCAGTTACCGGGGTTTTCTGTTTTTT; CDR3aa: CASSYRGFLFF
v_gene: TRBV11-2; d_gene: -; j_gene: TRBJ2-7; abundance: -; CDR3nt: TGTGCCAGCAGCATAAGAGCCCAGGGATTGGAGCAGTACTTC; CDR3aa: CASSIRAQGLEQYF
v_gene: TRBV20-1; d_gene: -; j_gene: TRBJ1-2; abundance: -; CDR3nt: TGCAGTGCTAGTTACGCAGGGATCGACTATGGCTACACCTTC; CDR3aa: CSASYAGIDYGYTF
v_gene: TRBV12-5; d_gene: TRBD1; j_gene: TRBJ1-2; abundance: -; CDR3nt: TGTGCTAGTGGACTGGACAGGGACGTGGAGGGCTACACCTTC; CDR3aa: CASGLDRDVEGYTF
v_gene: TRBV10-3; d_gene: -; j_gene: TRBJ1-1; abundance: -; CDR3nt: TGTGCCAGCAGGATGGGAGTGAACACTGAAGCTTTCTTT; CDR3aa: CASRMGVNTEAFF
v_gene: TRBV5-1; d_gene: -; j_gene: TRBJ1-2; abundance: -; CDR3nt: TGCGCCAGCAGCTTGGCTGGAGGCATTGGCTACACCTTC; CDR3aa: CASSLAGGIGYTF
v_gene: TRBV5-4; d_gene: -; j_gene: TRBJ1-1; abundance: -; CDR3nt: TGTGCCAGCACCCCGGCGCGGGGGACTGAAGCTTTCTTT; CDR3aa: CASTPARGTEAFF
v_gene: TRBV5-1; d_gene: -; j_gene: TRBJ2-5; abundance: -; CDR3nt: TGCGCCAGCAGCGGACGCTTAGGGGTGGAAGAGACCCAGTACTTC; CDR3aa: CASSGRLGVEETQYF
v_gene: TRBV4-3; d_gene: TRBD1; j_gene: TRBJ1-2; abundance: -; CDR3nt: TGCGCCAGCAGCCAGTATACCGGGACAGGATATGGCTACACCTTC; CDR3aa: CASSQYTGTGYGYTF